The TCR beta chain described here comes from a study of blood T cells in healthy people across ages. CDR3 length: 11 residues. As concerns this clonotype: One junction end does not reproduce the germline sequence, and a read error may be involved.

The second PCR ran about 6 to 12 cycles with a sample-barcoded 5' primer and J-beta primers. Each cDNA molecule carried a tag from a template-switch adaptor that contained 12 random nucleotides. TCRdb re-derived calls from the 5' RACE reads in MiXCR, one entry per CDR3 protein. The table has around 1.1 million distinct CDR3 sequences, around two fifths seen once. The rearrangement links TRBV12-3 or TRBV12-4 to TRBJ2-5; no clear D. The end of the DNA aligns better with TRBJ2-1, so the J call may be wrong. This receptor was taken from a young man in good health. The sequencing input was blood. CDR3 in DNA: TGTGCCGGCAGCCTCCAAGAGACCCAGTTCTTC. Protein: CAGSLQETQFF.